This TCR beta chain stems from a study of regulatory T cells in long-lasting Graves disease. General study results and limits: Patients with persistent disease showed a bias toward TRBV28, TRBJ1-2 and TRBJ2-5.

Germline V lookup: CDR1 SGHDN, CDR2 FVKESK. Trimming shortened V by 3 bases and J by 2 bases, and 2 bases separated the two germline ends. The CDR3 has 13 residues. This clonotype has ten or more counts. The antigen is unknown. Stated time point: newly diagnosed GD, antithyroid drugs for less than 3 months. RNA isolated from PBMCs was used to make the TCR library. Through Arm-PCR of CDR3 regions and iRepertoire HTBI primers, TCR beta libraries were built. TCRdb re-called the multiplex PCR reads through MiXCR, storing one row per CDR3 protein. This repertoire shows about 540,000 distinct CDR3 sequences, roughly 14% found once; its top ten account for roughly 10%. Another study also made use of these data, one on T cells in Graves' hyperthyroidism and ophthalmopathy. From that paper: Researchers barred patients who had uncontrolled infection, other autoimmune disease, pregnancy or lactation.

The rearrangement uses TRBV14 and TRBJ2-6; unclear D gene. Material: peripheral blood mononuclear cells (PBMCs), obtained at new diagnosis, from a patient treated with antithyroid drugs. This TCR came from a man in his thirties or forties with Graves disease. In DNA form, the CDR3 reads TGTGCCAGCAGCCAGGCTGGGGCCAACGTCCTGACTTTC. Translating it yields CASSQAGANVLTF.